The 12 T cell receptor beta chains listed next were all sequenced from one sample in a study of blood T cell repertoires in COVID-19. Measured with immunoSEQ multiplex PCR; TCRdb has only the in-frame clones, and not every one. The sample shows 140,000 to 150,000 clones, over 75% of them seen only once. The sample was PBMCs or T cells enriched from blood (not recorded which). These TCRs come from a woman in her twenties or thirties with acute COVID-19.

The V gene is TRBV10-3, the J gene TRBJ2-7; TRBD2 matches at 11 bases. Germline lookup yields CDR1 ENHRY and CDR2 SYGVKD. The CDR3 loop spans 14 amino acids. After removal of 6 bases from V and 5 bases from J, the junction contained 6 bases not matched to a gene. The CDR3 sequence is CAIRGTSGGDEQYF. DNA for the CDR3: TGTGCCATCAGGGGGACTAGCGGAGGAGACGAGCAGTACTTC.

CDR3 sequence (DNA): TGTGCCAGCAGGCCAACAGGGGAAAAGACCCAGTACTTC. Encoded protein: CASRPTGEKTQYF. V is TRBV28 and J is TRBJ2-5; TRBD1 aligns across 7 bases. J lost 6 bases, V lost 6 bases, and 7 bases had no gene match. The CDR3 contains 13 residues. Germline CDR1 is MDHEN and CDR2 is SYDVKM.

The chain combines TRBV5-4 with TRBJ1-4; perhaps TRBD1 as D (5 bases). This CDR3 has 16 amino acids. The V end lost 3 bases, the J end lost 10 bases, and 22 bases lay between the germline ends. CDR1 SGHNT and CDR2 YYREEE come from the germline V gene (reference sequence). CDR3 sequence (DNA): TGTGCCAGCAGCTCGGGGGACGACACTCACGCGGTAAAACTGTTTTTT. Translation gives CASSSGDDTHAVKLFF.

The chain recombines TRBV12-3 or TRBV12-4 with TRBJ1-2; tentatively, D is TRBD1 (5 bases). The ends were cut back, 2 bases at V and 8 bases at J, with 12 bases in the middle. This CDR3 contains 13 residues. CDR3 sequence (DNA): TGTGCCAGCAGTTTATCAGGGATTAGGGGCTACACCTTC. It codes for CASSLSGIRGYTF.

The V call is TRBV11-1, the J call TRBJ1-1; no firm D call. V was cut by 6 bases and J by 1 base, with 6 bases left in between. This CDR3 contains 12 residues. Germline CDR1 SGHAT, CDR2 FQDESV (reference sequence). The CDR3 coding sequence is TGTGCCAGCAGTCTGGCGAACACTGAAGCTTTCTTT. Translating gives CASSLANTEAFF.

The V and J genes are TRBV28 and TRBJ1-6, with 7 bases lining up with TRBD1. Per the germline V gene, CDR1 is MDHEN and CDR2 is SYDVKM. The CDR3 extends over 19 amino acids. After removal of 6 bases from V and 2 bases from J, the junction contained 16 bases not matched to a gene. CDR3 sequence (DNA): TGTGCCAGCAGCATTCGTAGTAGTGGGACAGTCCCCTATAATTCACCCCTCCACTTT. Translated, it gives CASSIRSSGTVPYNSPLHF.

The chain is built from TRBV30 and TRBJ2-7, with D possibly being TRBD1 (5 bases). CDR3 length: 13 amino acids. Trimming removed 0 bases from V and 9 bases from J, with 15 bases in between. The germline V gene has CDR1 GTSNPN and CDR2 SVGIG (reference sequence). The CDR3 is CAWSVVQGGPQYF. CDR3 nucleotide sequence: TGTGCCTGGAGTGTAGTCCAGGGCGGTCCGCAGTACTTC.

This chain joins TRBV10-2 and TRBJ2-2; 10 bases match TRBD1. V lost 6 bases to trimming and J lost 5 bases; unmatched junction nucleotides: 3. The CDR3 is 14 residues long. CDR1 and CDR2 from the germline V gene are WSHSY and SAAADI. CDR3 protein: CASRGDRGTGELFF. As DNA, the CDR3 is TGCGCCAGCAGAGGGGACAGGGGTACCGGGGAGCTGTTTTTT.

This clone appeared once. V usage is TRBV5-4 and J usage is TRBJ1-1; D unclear. Trimming left V 5 bases short and J 0 bases short, with 17 bases between. This CDR3 is built from 16 residues. Germline CDR1 SGHNT, CDR2 YYREEE (reference sequence). CDR3 region: CASRIGGSLMNTEAFF. The CDR3 bases are TGTGCCAGCAGGATAGGAGGGTCCCTGATGAACACTGAAGCTTTCTTT. The full variable domain, in which reference TRBV5-4 and TRBJ1-1 provide the parts outside the CDR3, is ETGVTQSPTHLIKTRGQQVTLRCSSQSGHNTVSWYQQALGQGPQFIFQYYREEENGRGNFPPRFSGLQFPNYSSELNVNALELDDSALYLCASRIGGSLMNTEAFFGQGTRLTVV.

The chain employs TRBV7-2 and TRBJ2-2; TRBD1 matches at 7 bases. There are 15 residues in the CDR3. Germline trimming cut 5 bases from V and 0 bases from J; bases unmatched to any gene: 3. Germline CDR1 reads SGHTA; CDR2 reads FQGNSA. DNA of the CDR3: TGTGCCAGCAGCAAACAGGGGTCGAACACCGGGGAGCTGTTTTTT. Its translation: CASSKQGSNTGELFF.

CDR3 sequence reads: CASSSRPGQGIGNTIYF. The DNA of the CDR3 is TGTGCCAGCAGCTCTCGACCGGGACAGGGGATTGGAAACACCATATATTTT. The genes are TRBV7-2 and TRBJ1-3; 10 nucleotides match TRBD1. The CDR3 spans 17 residues. V was clipped by 4 bases and J by 3 bases; unmatched bases: 9. Per the germline V gene, CDR1 is SGHTA and CDR2 is FQGNSA.

The chain recombines TRBV28 with TRBJ2-7, with 12 positions matching TRBD1. With V trimmed by 4 bases and J by 5 bases, 9 bases remained unmatched. This CDR3 has 16 amino acids. CDR1 is MDHEN, CDR2 SYDVKM, per germline. The CDR3 nucleotides are TGTGCCAGCAGTTCCTCTCCCGGGACAGGGGGCGACGAGCAGTACTTC. Translating it yields CASSSSPGTGGDEQYF.